This TCR beta chain is from a study of blood T cell repertoires in COVID-19. Study summary: PBMCs, B-cell-depleted T cells, or T cells were the source of the cDNA or gDNA that made up the material.

Measured with immunoSEQ multiplex PCR; TCRdb has only the in-frame clones, and not every one. Of a few hundred thousand clones listed, about 87% are singletons. V lost 4 bases and J lost 4, with 10 bases in between. The CDR3 is 14 amino acids. CDR1 MDHEN and CDR2 SYDVKM come from the germline V gene. Sequenced: PBMCs or T cells enriched from blood (not recorded which). The chain carries TRBV28 and TRBJ2-2; perhaps TRBD1 as D (6 bases). The receptor was derived from a woman in her 50s who had recovered from COVID-19. CDR3 protein: CASSSDRLTGELFF. CDR3 in DNA: TGTGCCAGCAGTTCGGACAGACTCACCGGGGAGCTGTTTTTT.